This T cell receptor beta chain was obtained from a study of regulatory T cells in long-lasting Graves disease. Regarding the study as a whole: TRBV28, TRBJ1-2 and TRBJ2-5 emerged as the favored segments in persistent disease.

This clonotype was seen repeatedly, ten times or more. The antigen remains undetermined. Through Arm-PCR of CDR3 regions and iRepertoire HTBI primers, TCR beta libraries were built. One entry per CDR3 protein results from TCRdb running MiXCR on the multiplex PCR reads. The sample includes about 330,000 distinct CDR3 sequences, around 15% of them seen just once. The time point: newly diagnosed GD, antithyroid drugs for less than 3 months. PBMC-derived RNA was used for the TCR library. Graves' disease diagnoses used American Thyroid Association guidelines. Germline-derived CDR1 and CDR2 are SGHVS and FQNEAQ. The CDR3 is 15 amino acids. V was trimmed by 5 bases and J by 3 bases, leaving 17 bases between them. These data also formed part of another study, on T cells in Graves' hyperthyroidism and ophthalmopathy. Per that paper: Diagnostic decisions used clinical symptoms, serum thyroxine and TRAb, thyroid ultrasound and orbital computed tomography. With the HTBI primer set, the TCR CDR3 went through a first round of RT-PCR.

Specimen: peripheral blood mononuclear cells (PBMCs), collected at new diagnosis, from a patient treated with antithyroid drugs. This chain connects TRBV7-8 to TRBJ2-7; D possibly corresponds to TRBD2 (6 bases). This clonotype was sampled from a woman between 18 and 30 years old with Graves disease. This CDR3 is CASSPLGGLGYEQYF. The CDR3 region has the DNA TGTGCCAGCAGCCCCCTTGGGGGACTTGGCTACGAGCAGTACTTC. Together with reference TRBV7-8 and TRBJ2-7, the CDR3 gives the full variable domain: GAGVSQSPRYKVAKRGQDVALRCDPISGHVSLFWYQQALGQGPEFLTYFQNEAQLDKSGLPSDRFFAERPEGSVSTLKIQRTQQEDSAVYLCASSPLGGLGYEQYFGPGTRLTVT.